These 15 T cell receptor beta chains share one sample of origin, sequenced in a study of cytomegalovirus exposure and HLA in healthy donors. This table comes from immunoSEQ multiplex PCR, and its TCRdb copy is limited to in-frame clones, with some not included. The table lists roughly 140,000 clones, around nine tenths of them singletons. Sequenced sample: PBMCs. These receptor sequences come from a woman aged 18-29 years in good health and CMV-seropositive.

Details on this clone: The same CDR3 can be traced to other DNA sequences in this sample. The chain couples TRBV13 to TRBJ2-1; D unclear. CDR1 PRHDT and CDR2 FYEKMQ come from the germline V gene (reference sequence). V dropped 2 bases and J dropped 1 base, with 9 bases sitting between them. The CDR3 covers 15 residues. CDR3 in amino acids: CASSLSRSSYNEQFF. CDR3 DNA sequence: TGTGCCAGCAGCTTATCCCGTAGTTCCTACAATGAGCAGTTCTTC. The variable domain in full, completed from reference TRBV13 and TRBJ2-1, reads AAGVIQSPRHLIKEKRETATLKCYPIPRHDTVYWYQQGPGQDPQFLISFYEKMQSDKGSIPDRFSAQQFSDYHSELNMSSLELGDSALYFCASSLSRSSYNEQFFGPGTRLTVL.

This chain uses TRBV15 with TRBJ2-1; 12 bases agree with TRBD1. The V gene's germline CDR1 is LNHNV and CDR2 YYDKDF (reference sequence). V shed 8 bases and J 7 bases; nucleotides not matched to a gene: 9. This CDR3 region has 15 residues. CDR3 nucleotide sequence: TGTGCCACCCATACCCGGGACAGGGGGCGAAATGAGCAGTTCTTC. The encoded protein is CATHTRDRGRNEQFF.

The V gene is TRBV9, the J gene TRBJ2-1; the D is unclear. The ends were cut back, 4 bases at V and 8 bases at J, with 16 bases in the middle. The CDR3 extends over 14 amino acids. Germline CDR1 is SGDLS and CDR2 is YYNGEE. The CDR3 coding sequence is TGTGCCAGCAGCCCCCAAGGTTCGGAGCATGAGCAGTTCTTC. Protein product: CASSPQGSEHEQFF.

This clone was counted only a few times. The J gene is TRBJ1-5, the V gene TRBV6-6; 11 bases line up with TRBD1. The CDR3 spans 15 residues. V gave up 4 bases and J gave up 5 bases; unmatched junction bases: 4. Per the germline V gene, CDR1 is MNHNY and CDR2 is SVGAGI (reference sequence). The CDR3 bases are TGTGCCAGCAGTTCGGGACAGGGGGATCATCAGCCCCAGCATTTT. It is translated as CASSSGQGDHQPQHF.

The V call is TRBV6-1, the J call TRBJ2-4, with D possibly matching TRBD1 (5 bases). The germline V gene has CDR1 MNHNS and CDR2 SASEGT. This CDR3 is 12 amino acids long. The ends were cut back, 5 bases at V and 8 bases at J, with 10 bases in the middle. The CDR3 reads CASSPLGDIQYF. The CDR3 bases are TGTGCCAGCAGTCCCCTAGGGGACATTCAGTACTTC.

V and J are TRBV4-2 and TRBJ2-3; tentative D call: TRBD2 (5 bases). V lost 1 base and J 0 bases, leaving 14 bases between the germline ends. Germline V gives CDR1 LGHNA, CDR2 YNFKEQ. CDR3 length equals 17 residues. This CDR3 is CASSQGTQRISTDTQYF. In nucleotides, the CDR3 is TGTGCCAGCAGCCAAGGTACCCAGCGGATAAGCACAGATACGCAGTATTTT.

The rearrangement links TRBV10-3 to TRBJ2-7; 7 nucleotides match TRBD1. The germline CDR1 and CDR2 sequences are ENHRY and SYGVKD. This CDR3 has 13 residues. With V trimmed by 5 bases and J by 4 bases, 5 bases remained unmatched. The CDR3, as DNA: TGTGCCATCAGTCGGGCAGGGGGATACGAGCAGTACTTC. Translating it yields CAISRAGGYEQYF.

The sample holds one count of this clone. This chain connects TRBV18 to TRBJ2-7; D is unresolved. CDR3 size: 12 residues. CDR1 KGHSH and CDR2 LQKENI come from the germline V gene. V was shortened by 3 bases and J by 5 bases, with 8 bases between the two germline ends. CDR3 sequence: CASSPAQNEQYF. The CDR3 nucleotides are TGTGCCAGCTCACCTGCCCAGAACGAGCAGTACTTC.

V is TRBV9 and J is TRBJ1-1; D gene uncertain. The CDR3 runs to 12 residues. CDR1 SGDLS and CDR2 YYNGEE come from the germline V gene. V was pared by 3 bases and J by 0 bases, with 3 bases between. CDR3 in DNA: TGTGCCAGCAGCGCAGTGAACACTGAAGCTTTCTTT. Residues: CASSAVNTEAFF.

This sequence joins TRBV5-8 and TRBJ2-5; 7 bases line up with TRBD1. CDR1 is SGHTS, CDR2 YDEGEE, per germline. The CDR3 is made up of 14 amino acids. The junction had 7 bases not matched to a gene; V was cut back by 3 bases and J by 5 bases. The CDR3 reads CASSSNRGTETQYF. The CDR3 DNA reads as TGTGCCAGCAGCTCAAACAGGGGTACGGAGACCCAGTACTTC.

The chain uses TRBV28 and TRBJ2-6, with TRBD2 matching 10 bases. CDR1 MDHEN and CDR2 SYDVKM come from the germline V gene. This CDR3 is built from 18 residues. With V trimmed by 4 bases and J by 3 bases, 9 bases remained unmatched. The CDR3 reads CASSWGVLAGVGANVLTF. CDR3 in DNA: TGTGCCAGCAGTTGGGGGGTTCTAGCGGGAGTTGGGGCCAACGTCCTGACTTTC.

The chain recombines TRBV7-2 with TRBJ2-5; 12 bases are a match to TRBD2. CDR1 and CDR2 from the germline V gene are SGHTA and FQGNSA. This CDR3 region has 17 residues. V lost 0 bases to trimming and J lost 4 bases; unmatched junction nucleotides: 6. The chain's CDR3 is CASSLATSGRLVETQYF. The CDR3 coding sequence is TGTGCCAGCAGCTTAGCGACTAGCGGGAGACTCGTAGAGACCCAGTACTTC.

This chain links TRBV9 with TRBJ2-1; TRBD2 matches 10 bases. With 3 bases clipped from V and 7 bases from J, the junction kept 10 bases outside the gene matches. The CDR3 loop spans 16 amino acids. The germline V gene encodes CDR1 SGDLS and CDR2 YYNGEE. In nucleotides, the CDR3 is TGTGCCAGCAGCGAAGGGGGTCTAGCGGGAGTTAATGAGCAGTTCTTC. Amino acids: CASSEGGLAGVNEQFF.

About this clone: This CDR3 is missing its conserved last phenylalanine or tryptophan, likely due to a read error. The chain has TRBV5-1 and TRBJ1-1; D gene uncertain. The CDR3 sequence is 14 residues long. Per germline, CDR1 SGHRS and CDR2 YFSETQ. The ends were cut back, 0 bases at V and 1 base at J, with 7 bases in the middle. CDR3 nucleotide sequence: TGCGCCAGCAGCTTGGGGGCGGGGAACACTGAAGCTTTCCTT. This codes for CASSLGAGNTEAFL.

The V gene is TRBV7-8, the J gene TRBJ2-1; TRBD2 is a possible D gene (5 bases). The ends were cut back, 5 bases at V and 11 bases at J, with 13 bases in the middle. Germline V CDR1 and CDR2: SGHVS, FQNEAQ. CDR3 length: 12 residues. The CDR3, as DNA: TGTGCCAGCAGCCCATTAGCGAGACAGCAGTTCTTC. This encodes CASSPLARQQFF.